The next 3 T cell receptor beta chains were all read from a single sample in a study of T cell responses to AZD1222 COVID-19 vaccine. Profiling relied on immunoSEQ multiplex PCR, and the TCRdb table lists in-frame clones only, not all of them. The sample contains some 120,000 clones, about 94% of which appear only once. The sequenced sample was peripheral blood, obtained on day 0 of AZD1222 vaccination. The receptor set was obtained from an adult in good health.

The rearrangement links TRBV3-1 (or the pseudogene TRBV3-2) to TRBJ2-7; possibly TRBD1 for D (6 bases). Germline V gene lookup returns CDR1 LGHDT and CDR2 YNNKEL (reference sequence). The CDR3 is made up of 12 amino acids. Trimming took 2 bases from V and 6 from J, leaving 8 bases between them. CDR3 region: CASSQLGGEQYF. DNA for the CDR3: TGTGCCAGCAGCCAACTAGGGGGCGAGCAGTACTTC.

The V gene is TRBV5-5, the J gene TRBJ2-2; 8 bases line up with TRBD2. The CDR3 runs 16 residues. The V segment lost 0 bases and the J segment 7 bases; nucleotides outside the gene matches: 8. The germline gives CDR1 SGHKS, CDR2 YYEKEE (reference sequence). The CDR3 bases are TGTGCCAGCAGCTTGGCTGGCGGGGGGCAGGGCGGGGAGCTGTTTTTT. It translates to CASSLAGGGQGGELFF.

The J gene is TRBJ1-2, the V gene TRBV15; unclear D gene. In germline, CDR1 is LNHNV, CDR2 YYDKDF (reference sequence). Trimming stripped 0 bases from V and 5 bases from J, with 16 bases between. This CDR3 spans 16 amino acids. The CDR3 DNA reads TGTGCCACCAGCAGAGATTTGGTACTAGGCGCGTATGGCTACACCTTC. Translated, it gives CATSRDLVLGAYGYTF.